This is a list of T cell receptor beta chains from one sample in a study of CD8+CD57+ T cells in acquired aplastic anemia. TCRdb analysed the reads with MiXCR anew, one entry per CDR3 protein. The data contain about 220,000 distinct CDR3 sequences, roughly 35% of them seen just once; the ten biggest clones take up more than 0.95%. The sequencing sample was made of sorted CD4+, CD8+, or CD8+CD57+ T cells (not recorded which) from PBMCs. Source of these receptors: a human donor in good health, serving as a control. Each CDR3 is given without its conserved first and last residue. Size tells how often a clone was seen (once, few, many) or the class of an expanded clone, and some rows leave it out.

TRBJ2-7,TRBV29-1,.,SLVVAGSYEQY
TRBJ1-5,TRBV11-1,many,ASRPGTGAYQPQH
TRBJ2-7,TRBV15,.,ATSSQDREGAYEQY
TRBJ1-6,TRBV6-5,few,ASSYSPSALYNSPLH
TRBJ1-2,TRBV3-1,.,ASSRPGQDYGYT
TRBJ1-1,TRBV28,.,ASSPLVTNTEAF
TRBJ1-2,TRBV12-3/TRBV12-4,few,ASSLRTGGDYGYT
TRBJ2-1,TRBV10-1,many,ASSEGILTYNEQF
TRBJ1-1,TRBV27,.,ASSLRQSLDTEAF
TRBJ1-1,TRBV11-2,few,ASSLNRNPEAF
TRBJ2-7,TRBV6-2/TRBV6-3,few,ASRKPPKQGADEQY
TRBJ2-1,TRBV11-1,few,ASSFRSWGDEQF
TRBJ2-1,TRBV2,.,ASSVRQGAEQF
TRBJ1-1,TRBV20-1,many,SAQTGGRVAF
TRBJ1-2,TRBV19,.,ASRAGEYPGYGYT
TRBJ1-2,TRBV6-1,.,ASRPPDGRLYGYT
TRBJ1-1,TRBV7-9,many,ASSLTGGTEAF
TRBJ2-7,TRBV27,few,ASSLSPETYEQY
TRBJ1-1,TRBV3-1,few,ASSQGTGAEAF
TRBJ1-1,TRBV7-2,many,ASSFKPSVETEAF
TRBJ1-1,TRBV7-9,many,ASAARNTEAF
.,TRBV7-2,.,ASSSPRTEDHYEQY
TRBJ2-5,TRBV20-1,few,SAVRTSGGETQY
TRBJ1-1,TRBV6-6,.,ASSFGDSTEAF
TRBJ1-6,TRBV3-1,many,ASSLSLNSPLH
TRBJ1-2,TRBV20-1,once,SASPPLSGYT
TRBJ2-2,TRBV7-3,many,ASSLTVAGNTGELF
TRBJ1-5,TRBV10-3,many,AISESAGQGPNQPQH
TRBJ2-3,TRBV2,.,ANSLGQRSTDTQY
TRBJ1-4,TRBV5-4,.,ASSKDRGNEKLF
TRBJ2-3,TRBV10-2,many,ASSEVRGGATGGTDTQY
TRBJ2-5,TRBV2,.,ASSPPGALWETQY
TRBJ2-2,TRBV20-1,.,SARRPGLSTGELF
TRBJ1-2,TRBV30,.,AWSVQGAGGYT
TRBJ2-1,TRBV10-2,.,ASRRGTGYTIYNEQF
TRBJ2-1,TRBV29-1,.,SLGRDNEQF
TRBJ1-1,TRBV29-1,.,SVRQGTGLTEAF
TRBJ2-5,TRBV5-1,.,ASRRDSQETQY
TRBJ2-3,TRBV7-9,many,ASSFQRGTDTQY
TRBJ2-7,TRBV27,many,ASSRSGNYEQY
TRBJ2-7,TRBV13,.,ASSKGPGLAGGPYEQY
TRBJ2-7,TRBV20-1,.,SAREGYTYSYEQY
TRBJ1-2,TRBV5-1,many,ASSTDRPNYGYT
TRBJ1-6,TRBV5-1,many,ASSLGFSSSYNSPLH
TRBJ1-2,TRBV20-1,few,SAIGTGIYGYT
TRBJ2-5,TRBV27,.,ASSPLLGGETQY
TRBJ1-2,TRBV15,few,ATSSGLAGYT
TRBJ2-7,TRBV7-8,many,ASSPSQGNYEQY